A selection of T cell receptor beta chains follows, all from one sample in a study of blood T cell repertoires in COVID-19. Libraries were prepared by immunoSEQ multiplex PCR; TCRdb keeps only in-frame clonotypes and omits some of them. This table holds 150,000 to 200,000 clones, 65% to 85% found once. The sample comprised PBMCs or T cells enriched from blood (not recorded which). These receptors were obtained from a man aged 35-49 years who had recovered from COVID-19. Each CDR3 is given without its conserved first and last residue. The size of a clone is reported for some rows only, either as once, few or many, or as a class for expanded clones.

j_call	clone_size	v_call	cdr3_aa
TRBJ2-5	NA	TRBV7-2	ASSPSGVQETQY
TRBJ2-2	NA	TRBV2	ASRKRTASNTGELF
TRBJ2-3	once	TRBV7-3	ASSPGSDTQY
TRBJ1-4	NA	TRBV11-3	ASSPGGDGKKLF
TRBJ2-7	NA	TRBV30	AWTPPGIYEQY
TRBJ2-3	NA	TRBV4-1	ASSPSGGITDTQY
TRBJ1-6	NA	TRBV2	ASSQTGERSPLH
TRBJ1-4	NA	TRBV5-4	ASTPGGTENEKLF
TRBJ1-4	once	TRBV5-1	ASSYGTGGKRVNEKLF
TRBJ1-1	NA	TRBV19	ASSIEQNTEAF
TRBJ1-4	NA	TRBV30	AWSVSLTSGGGEKLF
TRBJ1-5	NA	TRBV4-1	ASSRTDSNQPQH
TRBJ1-3	NA	TRBV5-4	ASSLGGSGNTIY
TRBJ2-5	NA	TRBV11-2	ASSLGLAGGTGQETQY
TRBJ1-2	NA	TRBV9	ASETGALRGYT
TRBJ1-4	NA	TRBV5-6	ASSLGREEKLF
TRBJ2-4	NA	TRBV6-6	ASSPRQELAKNIQY
TRBJ1-6	NA	TRBV30	AWVGDTGNSPLH
TRBJ1-1	few	TRBV11-2	ASSLTGTFGTEAF
TRBJ2-5	few	TRBV7-3	ASSLSSHQQETQY
TRBJ1-5	NA	TRBV7-6	ASSLSFGPGQPQH
TRBJ2-7	NA	TRBV29-1	SGSSAYEQY
TRBJ1-6	many	TRBV7-3	ASSLQGDSPLH
TRBJ2-3	NA	TRBV18	ASSPTSGGELDTQY
TRBJ2-1	once	TRBV9	ASSFRVSGGSSNGEQF
TRBJ2-7	few	TRBV7-3	ASSASGTGTYEQY
TRBJ2-2	NA	TRBV25-1	ASRDLTGVSYPGELF
TRBJ2-3	NA	TRBV5-8	ASSLRSTTDTQY
TRBJ2-7	NA	TRBV3-1/TRBV3-2	ASSPWAGEYEQY
TRBJ2-2	few	TRBV30	AWRRLAGDVGELF